The 30 T cell receptor beta chains listed next were all sequenced from one sample in a study of T cells in Graves' hyperthyroidism and ophthalmopathy. The investigators amplified TCR beta CDR3 regions from RNA transcripts. The TCR CDR3 was amplified in a first-round RT-PCR using the HTBI primer set. Using its own MiXCR run on the multiplex PCR reads, TCRdb lists one record per CDR3 protein. The table records some 600,000 distinct CDR3 sequences, 46% of them present only once. Sequencing used peripheral blood or thyroid tissue (not recorded which). The receptor set was obtained from a woman under 30 with Graves' hyperthyroidism.

This clonotype was counted at least ten times. The chain links TRBV29-1 to TRBJ2-2; D remains ambiguous. The germline gives CDR1 SQVTM, CDR2 ANQGSEA. The V gene lost 4 bases and the J gene lost 8 bases, with 8 bases spanning the gap. This CDR3 is 11 amino acids long. CDR3 nucleotide sequence: TGCAGCGTTGCATCCAGGGGGGAGCTGTTTTTT. Translating it yields CSVASRGELFF.

The chain is built from TRBV24-1 and TRBJ1-2; 9 nucleotides line up with TRBD1. Germline assignment: CDR1 KGHDR and CDR2 SFDVKD. The trim removed 9 bases at V and 3 bases at J, leaving 13 bases unmatched. This CDR3 spans 16 amino acids. CDR3 residues: CATPPRTGVVHYGYTF. Here the CDR3 DNA reads TGTGCCACCCCTCCTAGGACAGGGGTGGTGCACTATGGCTACACCTTC.

Note on this clonotype: Likely a read error: the CDR3 ends without its conserved phenylalanine or tryptophan. V gene TRBV19 combines with J gene TRBJ1-2; D is possibly TRBD1 (6 bases). V lost 5 bases to trimming and J lost 3 bases, with 13 bases between them. The CDR3 has 14 residues. The germline CDR1 and CDR2 sequences are LNHDA and SQIVND (reference sequence). The DNA for the CDR3 is TGTGCCAGTAGTGCACAGGGAGTTCACTATGGCTACACCTCC. This codes for CASSAQGVHYGYTS.

The chain links TRBV25-1 to TRBJ1-5; D gene ambiguous. The CDR3 runs to 12 residues. V was pared by 11 bases and J by 6 bases, with 14 bases between. Germline CDR1 and CDR2: MGHDK and SYGVNS. CDR3 in amino acids: CAWSVMGQPQHF. CDR3 sequence (DNA): TGTGCCTGGAGTGTAATGGGTCAGCCCCAGCATTTT.

The gene calls are TRBV24-1 and TRBJ2-5; 7 bases line up with TRBD2. The CDR3 sequence is 19 residues long. The V gene end was trimmed by 4 bases and the J gene end by 2 bases; junction bases not matched to a gene: 18. The V gene's germline CDR1 is KGHDR and CDR2 SFDVKD. The CDR3 DNA reads as TGTGCCACCAGTGACCGTACTCTTTGGACTAGTTTTGGACAAGAGACCCAGTACTTC. Protein product: CATSDRTLWTSFGQETQYF.

A few counts support this clonotype. CDR3 loop: CATSDGGTGGGEKLFF. The CDR3 nucleotides are TGTGCCACCAGTGATGGAGGGACAGGCGGGGGTGAAAAACTGTTTTTT. This chain connects TRBV24-1 to TRBJ1-4; 8 nucleotides match TRBD1. V trimming: 3 bases; J trimming: 7 bases; junction bases outside the gene matches: 9. The germline V gene encodes CDR1 KGHDR and CDR2 SFDVKD. CDR3 size: 16 residues.

This clonotype appeared once. The gene calls are TRBV12-3 or TRBV12-4 and TRBJ2-7, with D possibly TRBD2 on 5 matching bases. The CDR3 has 18 amino acids. V was cut by 6 bases and J by 0 bases, with 24 bases left in between. In DNA, the CDR3 is TGTGCCAGCAGCTTAAAGCGTAGGCTGGACTCCAACTCCTACGAGCAGTACTTC. Protein product: CASSLKRRLDSNSYEQYF.

This chain connects TRBV25-1 to TRBJ1-2; TRBD1 aligns across 8 bases. This CDR3 is built from 14 residues. CDR1 and CDR2 (germline): MGHDK, SYGVNS. Here the CDR3 reads CARDKPGGNYGYTF. The CDR3 DNA reads TGTGCTAGAGATAAGCCAGGGGGCAACTATGGCTACACCTTC.

The chain links TRBV7-2 to TRBJ2-7; a possible D gene is TRBD2 (6 bases). The V gene lost 8 bases and the J gene lost 2 bases, with 13 bases spanning the gap. Germline V gives CDR1 SGHTA, CDR2 FQGNSA. The CDR3 loop spans 13 amino acids. This chain's CDR3 is CASGRGEPYEQYF. CDR3 DNA sequence: TGTGCCAGCGGGCGGGGCGAACCCTACGAGCAGTACTTC.

This chain uses TRBV19 with TRBJ1-1; D is perhaps TRBD1 (5 bases). The CDR3 totals 16 residues. Deletions cut 4 bases from V and 3 bases from J, with 18 bases between. Germline V lookup: CDR1 LNHDA, CDR2 SQIVND (reference sequence). As DNA, the CDR3 is TGTGCCAGTAGTACAGGGACCACCTTGGGTTACACTGAAGCTTTCTTT. Translated: CASSTGTTLGYTEAFF.

The rearrangement links TRBV7-4 to TRBJ1-4; possible D gene TRBD1, 5 bases. The CDR3 is 14 residues long. Trimming shortened V by 3 bases and J by 8 bases, and 13 bases separated the two germline ends. Germline V gives CDR1 SGHVT, CDR2 SQSDAQ. Here the CDR3 DNA reads TGTGCCAGCAGCTTGAGCGTGGGGCGGGAAAAACTGTTTTTT. Protein product: CASSLSVGREKLFF.

As to this clonotype: One base away lies a much larger clone, so this may be a sequencing read error. The chain has TRBV24-1 and TRBJ2-5; D is undetermined. The CDR3 is 15 residues long. Trimming removed 0 bases from V and 9 bases from J, with 16 bases in between. Germline V lookup: CDR1 KGHDR, CDR2 SFDVKD. CDR3 loop: CATSDLYGGSEAQYF. CDR3 nucleotides: TGTGCCACCAGTGATTTGTACGGCGGATCCGAGGCCCAGTACTTC.

This clonotype was recorded many times. CDR3 sequence (DNA): TGTGCCAGCAGCTTAGGCTGGCGGGACAACCAAGAGACCCAGTACTTC. It yields the protein CASSLGWRDNQETQYF. The chain combines TRBV7-9 with TRBJ2-5; TRBD1 or TRBD2 may be the D gene (6 bases each). Between the trimmed V and J ends, which lost 1 base and 0 bases, there was a span of 12 bases. CDR1 and CDR2 (germline): SEHNR, FQNEAQ (reference sequence). CDR3 length equals 16 residues.

V is TRBV25-1 and J is TRBJ2-5; the match to TRBD2 covers 10 bases. The CDR3 is 15 amino acids. J was trimmed by 4 bases and V by 5 bases; bases with no gene match: 7. The germline gives CDR1 MGHDK, CDR2 SYGVNS. CDR3 protein: CASSYSSGSAETQYF. CDR3 DNA sequence: TGTGCCAGCAGTTACTCTAGCGGGAGTGCAGAGACCCAGTACTTC.

This clonotype has ten or more counts. This chain connects TRBV9 to TRBJ1-2; tentative D call: TRBD1 (6 bases). This CDR3 contains 13 residues. The germline V gene has CDR1 SGDLS and CDR2 YYNGEE. V lost 4 bases to trimming and J lost 4 bases, with 11 bases between them. In DNA form, the CDR3 reads TGTGCCAGCAGCTTAGTACAGGGCTATGGCTACACCTTC. Translating it yields CASSLVQGYGYTF.

This clonotype has a handful of counts. The rearrangement uses TRBV12-3 or TRBV12-4 and TRBJ2-5, with 7 positions matching TRBD2. V dropped 8 bases and J dropped 1; count of bases not matched to a gene: 7. This CDR3 region has 14 residues. For the CDR3, the DNA is TGTGCCAGCTCGGAGGCGGGAGCCCAAGAGACCCAGTACTTC. Protein sequence: CASSEAGAQETQYF.

V gene TRBV25-1 combines with J gene TRBJ1-2; 10 nucleotides match TRBD1. There are 15 residues in the CDR3. Germline assignment: CDR1 MGHDK and CDR2 SYGVNS. J gave up 5 bases and V 6 bases, and 9 bases lay outside the gene matches. CDR3 DNA: TGTGCCAGCAGCTACCGGGACAGGGGTTTATATGGCTACACCTTC. This codes for CASSYRDRGLYGYTF.

This clonotype was detected ten times or more. The chain couples TRBV24-1 to TRBJ1-3; no firm D call. Germline V gives CDR1 KGHDR, CDR2 SFDVKD. There are 15 residues in the CDR3. V lost 3 bases and J lost 7, with 15 bases in between. The CDR3 DNA follows: TGTGCCACCAGTGATCCCGGGAAGTTGTGGAACACCATATATTTT. It specifies CATSDPGKLWNTIYF.

The gene calls are TRBV7-9 and TRBJ1-1; unclear D gene. The germline CDR1 and CDR2 sequences are SEHNR and FQNEAQ (reference sequence). Deletions cut 5 bases from V and 1 base from J, with 11 bases between. The CDR3 spans 14 residues. CDR3 region: CASSPPAKNTEAFF. CDR3 nucleotide sequence: TGTGCCAGCAGCCCGCCGGCAAAGAACACTGAAGCTTTCTTT.

In its sample, this clonotype was seen a few times. Compared with germline, one end of the junction differs, possibly owing to a read error. This rearrangement joins TRBV7-9 to TRBJ2-7; tentatively, D is TRBD2 (6 bases). The CDR3 covers 15 residues. CDR1 and CDR2 from the germline V gene are SEHNR and FQNEAQ (reference sequence). CDR3 bases: TGCGCCAGCAGCCAAGGGGACTTTGACTCCTACGAGCAGTACTTC. It is translated as CASSQGDFDSYEQYF.

This clonotype was counted a single time. This chain joins TRBV29-1 and TRBJ2-2; 8 bases align to TRBD1. CDR3 length equals 15 residues. With 4 bases clipped from V and 2 bases from J, the junction kept 6 bases outside the gene matches. The V gene's germline CDR1 is SQVTM and CDR2 ANQGSEA. Here the CDR3 DNA reads TGCAGCGTTGTTTTGGCAGGGGGCAACACCGGGGAGCTGTTTTTT. This encodes CSVVLAGGNTGELFF.

This chain joins TRBV2 and TRBJ1-3, with TRBD1 matching 7 bases. Germline assignment: CDR1 SNHLY and CDR2 FYNNEI. V trimming: 6 bases; J trimming: 0 bases; junction bases outside the gene matches: 5. This CDR3 is built from 15 residues. The CDR3 bases are TGTGCCAGCAGCTCGACAGGGACCTCTGGAAACACCATATATTTT. Protein sequence: CASSSTGTSGNTIYF.

The gene calls are TRBV29-1 and TRBJ2-2; D uncertain. The CDR3 length is 15 residues. Deletions cut 1 base from V and 7 bases from J, with 16 bases between. Germline CDR1 and CDR2: SQVTM and ANQGSEA. CDR3 protein: CSVEVPDGWLGELFF. As DNA, the CDR3 is TGCAGCGTTGAAGTTCCGGACGGGTGGCTCGGGGAGCTGTTTTTT.

The J gene is TRBJ2-5, the V gene TRBV2, with 16 bases aligning to TRBD2. Germline CDR1 SNHLY, CDR2 FYNNEI. The CDR3 is made up of 16 amino acids. Germline trimming cut 6 bases from V and 2 bases from J; bases unmatched to any gene: 3. CDR3 region: CASRRGLAGGQETQYF. The CDR3 DNA is TGTGCCAGCAGGAGGGGACTAGCGGGAGGGCAAGAGACCCAGTACTTC.

The V and J genes are TRBV29-1 and TRBJ2-7; 10 bases are a match to TRBD2. This CDR3 has 13 amino acids. CDR1 and CDR2 (germline): SQVTM, ANQGSEA. V dropped 3 bases and J dropped 3; count of bases not matched to a gene: 2. The DNA for the CDR3 is TGCAGCGTTGAGCTAGCGGGAGTCTACGAGCAGTACTTC. This gives the protein CSVELAGVYEQYF.

This clonotype came up a few times. The chain has TRBV2 and TRBJ1-5; 7 bases agree with TRBD1. The CDR3 extends over 16 amino acids. The trim removed 4 bases at V and 4 bases at J, leaving 10 bases unmatched. Germline V gene sequence: CDR1 SNHLY, CDR2 FYNNEI. The CDR3 region has the DNA TGTGCCAGCAGTGCCCGGGGACAGCTCTGGAATCAGCCCCAGCATTTT. Its translation: CASSARGQLWNQPQHF.

The rearrangement joins TRBV15 to TRBJ1-1; the D is unclear. The germline V and J ends were trimmed by 3 bases and 1 base, with 9 bases remaining between them. Germline CDR1 and CDR2: LNHNV and YYDKDF (reference sequence). The CDR3 contains 14 residues. CDR3 coding DNA: TGTGCCACCAGCAGCTTGCATTGGAACACTGAAGCTTTCTTT. Translated: CATSSLHWNTEAFF.

V usage is TRBV2 and J usage is TRBJ1-1, with unresolved D. The CDR3 spans 13 residues. The V end was cut by 6 bases, the J end by 1 base, with 9 bases between. Germline CDR1 is SNHLY and CDR2 is FYNNEI. The CDR3: CASRPRWNTEAFF. The CDR3 coding sequence is TGTGCCAGCAGGCCGAGATGGAACACTGAAGCTTTCTTT.

The chain is built from TRBV7-9 and TRBJ2-2; TRBD2 matches at 7 bases. CDR3 length: 14 amino acids. Trimming took 4 bases from V and 3 from J; bases not matched to a gene: 2. In germline, CDR1 is SEHNR, CDR2 FQNEAQ (reference sequence). CDR3 protein: CASSSSGYTGELFF. The CDR3 DNA is TGTGCCAGCAGCTCTAGCGGTTACACCGGGGAGCTGTTTTTT.

The count of this clonotype is one. The rearrangement uses TRBV7-9 and TRBJ1-4, with D possibly matching TRBD1 (6 bases). The CDR3 contains 17 residues. Trimming stripped 5 bases from V and 2 bases from J, with 18 bases between. CDR1 is SEHNR and CDR2 is FQNEAQ in the germline V gene (reference sequence). This chain's CDR3 is CASSPRRGKATNEKLFF. The DNA of the CDR3 is TGTGCCAGCAGCCCCCGTAGGGGGAAGGCGACTAATGAAAAACTGTTTTTT.